This T cell receptor (beta chain) was sequenced for a study of post-analysis software for immune sequencing data. The study, taken as a whole, reports: Among 5 or 6 TRBV segments more frequent in patients than controls were TRBV5-6, TRBV5-1 and TRBV20-1.

Germline values: CDR1 ENHRY, CDR2 SYGVKD. The germline V and J ends were trimmed by 2 bases and 1 base, with 15 bases remaining between them. The CDR3 is 18 amino acids. As concerns this clonotype: The target antigen is unknown.

The TCR beta cDNA libraries carried unique molecular identifiers. One entry per CDR3 protein results from TCRdb running MiXCR on the PCR reads. The repertoire consists of hundreds of thousands of distinct CDR3 sequences, with about 40% occurring once and the leading ten covering 1.7%. The receptor's source is a girl aged 5-17 years with multiple sclerosis. The sequenced material came from blood. The V call is TRBV10-3, the J call TRBJ2-6; D perhaps matches TRBD2 (5 bases). The CDR3 nucleotides read TGTGCCATCAGTGAGAGGACGGGTTGGAGGTCTGGGGCCAACGTCCTGACTTTC. As protein: CAISERTGWRSGANVLTF.